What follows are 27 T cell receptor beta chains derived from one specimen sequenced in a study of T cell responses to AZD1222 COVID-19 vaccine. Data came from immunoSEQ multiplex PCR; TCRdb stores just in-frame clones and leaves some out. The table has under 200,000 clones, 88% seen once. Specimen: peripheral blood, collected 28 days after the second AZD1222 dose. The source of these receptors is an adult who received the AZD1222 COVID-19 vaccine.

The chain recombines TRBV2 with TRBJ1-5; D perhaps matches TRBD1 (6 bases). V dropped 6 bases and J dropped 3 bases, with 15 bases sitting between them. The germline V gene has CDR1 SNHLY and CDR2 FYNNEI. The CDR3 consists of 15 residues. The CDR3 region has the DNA TGTGCCAGCAGAGGAGGGGGGCCTTCCAATCAGCCCCAGCATTTT. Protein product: CASRGGGPSNQPQHF.

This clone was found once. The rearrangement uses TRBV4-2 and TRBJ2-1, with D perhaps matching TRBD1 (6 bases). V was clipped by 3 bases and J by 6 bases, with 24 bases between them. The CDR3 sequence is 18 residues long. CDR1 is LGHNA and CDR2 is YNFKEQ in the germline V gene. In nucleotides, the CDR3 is TGTGCCAGCAGCCACCCCCGGGCCGCGGACCAGGGGAGCAATGAGCAGTTCTTC. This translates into CASSHPRAADQGSNEQFF.

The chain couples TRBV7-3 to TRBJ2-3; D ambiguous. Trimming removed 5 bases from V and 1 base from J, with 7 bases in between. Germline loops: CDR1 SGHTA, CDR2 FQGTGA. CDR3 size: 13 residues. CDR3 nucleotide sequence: TGTGCCAGCAGCCCCGTGGGCACAGATACGCAGTATTTT. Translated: CASSPVGTDTQYF.

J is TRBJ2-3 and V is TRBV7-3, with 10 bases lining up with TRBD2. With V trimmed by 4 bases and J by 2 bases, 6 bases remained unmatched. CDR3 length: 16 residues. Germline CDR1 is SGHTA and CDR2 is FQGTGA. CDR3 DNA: TGTGCCAGCAGCTCCAGGACTAGCGGAAACACAGATACGCAGTATTTT. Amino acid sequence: CASSSRTSGNTDTQYF.

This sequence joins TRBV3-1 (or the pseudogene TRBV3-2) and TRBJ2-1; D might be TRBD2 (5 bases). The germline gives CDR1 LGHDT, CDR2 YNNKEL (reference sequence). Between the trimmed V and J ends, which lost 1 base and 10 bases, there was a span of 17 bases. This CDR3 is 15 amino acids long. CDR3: CASSQARSGQEEQFF. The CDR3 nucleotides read TGTGCCAGCAGCCAAGCCCGGAGCGGCCAGGAGGAGCAGTTCTTC.

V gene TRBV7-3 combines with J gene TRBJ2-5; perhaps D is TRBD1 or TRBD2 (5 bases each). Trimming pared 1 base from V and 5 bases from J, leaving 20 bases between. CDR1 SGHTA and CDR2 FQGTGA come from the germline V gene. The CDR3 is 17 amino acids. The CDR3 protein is CASSLNGGTAMLETQYF. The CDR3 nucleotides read TGTGCCAGCAGCTTAAATGGTGGGACGGCAATGTTGGAGACCCAGTACTTC.

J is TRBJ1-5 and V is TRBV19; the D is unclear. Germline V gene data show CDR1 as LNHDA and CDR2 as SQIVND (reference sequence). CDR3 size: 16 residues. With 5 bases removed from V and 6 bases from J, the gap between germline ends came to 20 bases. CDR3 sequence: CASSALSLRGLQPQHF. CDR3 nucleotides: TGTGCCAGTAGTGCCCTCTCCCTCCGTGGACTTCAGCCCCAGCATTTT.

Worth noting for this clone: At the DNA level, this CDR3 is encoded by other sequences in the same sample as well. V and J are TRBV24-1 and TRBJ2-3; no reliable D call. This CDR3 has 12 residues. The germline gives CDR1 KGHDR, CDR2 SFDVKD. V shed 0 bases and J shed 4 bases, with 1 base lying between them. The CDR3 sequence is CATSDLSDTQYF. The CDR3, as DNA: TGTGCCACCAGTGATTTGTCAGATACGCAGTATTTT.

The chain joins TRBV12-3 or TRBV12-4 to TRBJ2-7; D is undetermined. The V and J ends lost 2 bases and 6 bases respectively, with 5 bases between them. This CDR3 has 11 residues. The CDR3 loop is CASSLRREQYF. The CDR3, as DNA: TGTGCCAGCAGTTTAAGGCGCGAGCAGTACTTC.

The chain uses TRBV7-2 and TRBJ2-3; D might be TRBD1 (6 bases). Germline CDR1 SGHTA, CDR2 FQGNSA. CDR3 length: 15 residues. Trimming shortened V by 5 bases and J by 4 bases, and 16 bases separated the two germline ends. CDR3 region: CASSPKQGAPDTQYF. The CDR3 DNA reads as TGTGCCAGCAGCCCGAAACAGGGAGCCCCAGATACGCAGTATTTT.

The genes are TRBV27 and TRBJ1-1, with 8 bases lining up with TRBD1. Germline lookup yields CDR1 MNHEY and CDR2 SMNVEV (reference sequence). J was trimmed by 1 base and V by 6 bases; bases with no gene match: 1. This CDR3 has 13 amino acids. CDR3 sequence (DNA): TGTGCCAGCAGGGGACAGGAGAACACTGAAGCTTTCTTT. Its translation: CASRGQENTEAFF.

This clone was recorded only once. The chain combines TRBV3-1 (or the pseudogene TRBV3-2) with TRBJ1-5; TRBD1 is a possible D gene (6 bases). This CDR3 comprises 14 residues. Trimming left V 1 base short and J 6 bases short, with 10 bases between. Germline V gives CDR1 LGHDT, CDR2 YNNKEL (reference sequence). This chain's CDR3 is CASSQGRGFQPQHF. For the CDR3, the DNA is TGTGCCAGCAGCCAAGGAAGGGGGTTTCAGCCCCAGCATTTT.

This CDR3 is CASRPVGPEAFF. The CDR3 nucleotides are TGTGCCAGCAGACCGGTCGGGCCTGAAGCTTTCTTT. The chain has TRBV6-6 and TRBJ1-1; D ambiguous. Trimming cost V 6 bases and J 6 bases, with 11 bases left between them. Germline V gene sequence: CDR1 MNHNY, CDR2 SVGAGI (reference sequence). The CDR3 consists of 12 residues.

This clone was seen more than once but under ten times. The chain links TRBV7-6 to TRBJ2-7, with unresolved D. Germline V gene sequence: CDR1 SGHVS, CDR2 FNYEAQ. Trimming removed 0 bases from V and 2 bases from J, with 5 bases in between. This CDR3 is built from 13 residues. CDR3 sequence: CASSLAAAYEQYF. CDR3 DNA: TGTGCCAGCAGCTTAGCGGCGGCCTACGAGCAGTACTTC.

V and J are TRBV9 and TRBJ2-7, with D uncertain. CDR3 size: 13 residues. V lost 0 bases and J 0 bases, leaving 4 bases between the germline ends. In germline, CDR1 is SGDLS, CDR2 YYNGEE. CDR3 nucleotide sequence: TGTGCCAGCAGCGTAGAAGCCTCCTACGAGCAGTACTTC. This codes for CASSVEASYEQYF.

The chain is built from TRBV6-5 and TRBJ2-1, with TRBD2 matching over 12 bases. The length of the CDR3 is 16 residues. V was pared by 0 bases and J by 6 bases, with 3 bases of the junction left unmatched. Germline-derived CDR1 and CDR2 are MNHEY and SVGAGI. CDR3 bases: TGTGCCAGCAGTTACTCGGCTAGCGGGAGGGCCAATGAGCAGTTCTTC. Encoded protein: CASSYSASGRANEQFF.

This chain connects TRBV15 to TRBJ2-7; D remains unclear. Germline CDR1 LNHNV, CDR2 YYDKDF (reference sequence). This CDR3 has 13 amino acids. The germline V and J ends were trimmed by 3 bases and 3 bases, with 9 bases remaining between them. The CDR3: CATSRGRVYEQYF. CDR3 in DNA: TGTGCCACCAGCAGGGGCCGGGTCTACGAGCAGTACTTC. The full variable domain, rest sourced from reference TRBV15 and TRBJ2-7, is DAMVIQNPRYQVTQFGKPVTLSCSQTLNHNVMYWYQQKSSQAPKLLFHYYDKDFNNEADTPDNFQSRRPNTSFCFLDIRSPGLGDTAMYLCATSRGRVYEQYFGPGTRLTVT.

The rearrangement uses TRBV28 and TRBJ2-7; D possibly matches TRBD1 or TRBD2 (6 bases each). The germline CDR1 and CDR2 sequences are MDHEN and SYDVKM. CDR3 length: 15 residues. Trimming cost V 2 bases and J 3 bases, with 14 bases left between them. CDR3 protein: CASSLVAGHIYEQYF. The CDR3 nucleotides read TGTGCCAGCAGTTTAGTGGCGGGACATATCTACGAGCAGTACTTC.

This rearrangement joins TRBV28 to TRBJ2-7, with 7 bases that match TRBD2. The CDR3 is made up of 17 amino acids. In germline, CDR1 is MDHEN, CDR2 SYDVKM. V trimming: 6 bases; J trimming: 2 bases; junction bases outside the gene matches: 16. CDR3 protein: CASRGGTASGKPYEQYF. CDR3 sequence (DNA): TGTGCCAGCAGGGGGGGGACGGCGTCTGGAAAACCCTACGAGCAGTACTTC.

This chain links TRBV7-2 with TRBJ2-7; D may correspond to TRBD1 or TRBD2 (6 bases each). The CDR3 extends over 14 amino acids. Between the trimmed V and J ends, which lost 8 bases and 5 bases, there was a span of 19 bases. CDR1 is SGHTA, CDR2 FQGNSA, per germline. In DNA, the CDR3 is TGTGCCAGCGCCCCCGGGGGCTCTGCCCACGAGCAGTACTTC. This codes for CASAPGGSAHEQYF. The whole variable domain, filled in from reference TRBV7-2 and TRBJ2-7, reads GAGVSQSPSNKVTEKGKDVELRCDPISGHTALYWYRQSLGQGLEFLIYFQGNSAPDKSGLPSDRFSAERTGGSVSTLTIQRTQQEDSAVYLCASAPGGSAHEQYFGPGTRLTVT.

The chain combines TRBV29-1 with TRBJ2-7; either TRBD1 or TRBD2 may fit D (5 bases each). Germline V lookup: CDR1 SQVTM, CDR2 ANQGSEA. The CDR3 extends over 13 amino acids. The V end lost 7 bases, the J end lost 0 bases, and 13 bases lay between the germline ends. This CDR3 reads CSAGQSGSYEQYF. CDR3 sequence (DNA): TGCAGCGCGGGGCAGAGCGGCTCCTACGAGCAGTACTTC.

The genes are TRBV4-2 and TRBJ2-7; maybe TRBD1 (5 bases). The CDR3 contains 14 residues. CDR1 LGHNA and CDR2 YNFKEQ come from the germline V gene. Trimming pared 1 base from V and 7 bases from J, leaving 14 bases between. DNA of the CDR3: TGTGCCAGCAGCCAAGGCCAGGGCCCCGAGGAGCAGTACTTC. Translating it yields CASSQGQGPEEQYF.

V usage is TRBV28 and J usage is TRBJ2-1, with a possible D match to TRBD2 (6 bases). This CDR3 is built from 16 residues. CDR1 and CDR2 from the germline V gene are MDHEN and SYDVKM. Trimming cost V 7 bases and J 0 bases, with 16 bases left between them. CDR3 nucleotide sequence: TGTGCCAGCACCACTTACGGGGGAAGCTCCTACAATGAGCAGTTCTTC. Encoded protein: CASTTYGGSSYNEQFF.

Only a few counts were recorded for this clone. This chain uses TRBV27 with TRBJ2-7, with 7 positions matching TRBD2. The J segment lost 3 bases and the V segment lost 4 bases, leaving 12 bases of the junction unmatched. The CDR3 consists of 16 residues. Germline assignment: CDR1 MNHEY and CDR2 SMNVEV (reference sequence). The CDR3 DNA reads TGTGCCAGCAGTTCGGCTAGCGGTAAATCCTACTACGAGCAGTACTTC. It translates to CASSSASGKSYYEQYF.

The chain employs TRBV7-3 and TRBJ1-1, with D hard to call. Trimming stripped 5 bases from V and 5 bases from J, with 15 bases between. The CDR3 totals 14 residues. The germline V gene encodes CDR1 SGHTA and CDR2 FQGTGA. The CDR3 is CASSPDGGRTEAFF. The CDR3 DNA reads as TGTGCCAGCAGCCCGGACGGTGGGAGGACTGAAGCTTTCTTT. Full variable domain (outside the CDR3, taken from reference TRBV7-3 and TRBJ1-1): GAGVSQTPSNKVTEKGKYVELRCDPISGHTALYWYRQSLGQGPEFLIYFQGTGAADDSGLPNDRFFAVRPEGSVSTLKIQRTERGDSAVYLCASSPDGGRTEAFFGQGTRLTVV.

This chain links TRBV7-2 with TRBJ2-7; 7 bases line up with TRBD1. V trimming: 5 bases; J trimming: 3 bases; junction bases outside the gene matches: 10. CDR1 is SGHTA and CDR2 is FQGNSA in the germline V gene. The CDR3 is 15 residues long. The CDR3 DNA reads TGTGCCAGCAGCACTCCCCTCAGGGGGAACTACGAGCAGTACTTC. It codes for CASSTPLRGNYEQYF.

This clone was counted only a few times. DNA of the CDR3: TGTGCCAGCAGTTACTCCCCCCCAACCTCCTACTTC. Protein product: CASSYSPPTSYF. The chain has TRBV6-2 or TRBV6-3 and TRBJ2-7; D remains ambiguous. Trimming took off 0 bases at V and 13 bases at J, with 13 bases between the two ends. This CDR3 region has 12 residues. Germline CDR1 reads MNHEY; CDR2 reads SVGEGT.